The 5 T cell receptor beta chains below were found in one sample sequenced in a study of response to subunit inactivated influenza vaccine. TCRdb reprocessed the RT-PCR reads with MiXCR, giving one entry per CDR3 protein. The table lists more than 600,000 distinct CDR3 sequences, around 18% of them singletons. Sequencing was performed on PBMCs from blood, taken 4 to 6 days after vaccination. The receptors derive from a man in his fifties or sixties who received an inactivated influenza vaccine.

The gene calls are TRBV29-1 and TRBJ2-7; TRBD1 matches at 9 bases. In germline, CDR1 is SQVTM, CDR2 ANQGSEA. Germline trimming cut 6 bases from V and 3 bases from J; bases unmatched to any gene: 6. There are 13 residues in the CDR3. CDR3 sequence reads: CSVSTGQGYEQYF. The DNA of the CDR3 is TGCAGCGTAAGTACGGGACAGGGCTACGAGCAGTACTTC.

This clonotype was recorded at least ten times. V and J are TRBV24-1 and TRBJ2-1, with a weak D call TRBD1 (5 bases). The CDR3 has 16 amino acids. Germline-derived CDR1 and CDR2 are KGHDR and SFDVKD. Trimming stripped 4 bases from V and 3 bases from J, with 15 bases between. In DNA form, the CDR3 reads TGTGCCACCAGTGAGGGGCGGACGAGCTTCTACAATGAGCAGTTCTTC. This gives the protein CATSEGRTSFYNEQFF.

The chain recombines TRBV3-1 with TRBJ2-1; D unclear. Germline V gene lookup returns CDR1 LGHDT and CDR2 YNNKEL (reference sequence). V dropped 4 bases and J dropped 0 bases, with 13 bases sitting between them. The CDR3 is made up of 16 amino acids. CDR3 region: CASSPRPGTSYNEQFF. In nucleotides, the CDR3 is TGTGCCAGCAGCCCAAGGCCTGGTACCTCCTACAATGAGCAGTTCTTC.

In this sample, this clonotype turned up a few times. The CDR3 bases are TGTGCCAGCAGCCCCTCCTCAAGCCTAGCGGGGGCCTACAATGAGCAGTTCTTC. This codes for CASSPSSSLAGAYNEQFF. The chain employs TRBV6-1 and TRBJ2-1; 10 positions match TRBD2. Looked up from germline, CDR1 is MNHNS and CDR2 is SASEGT. V lost 6 bases, J lost 2 bases, and 13 bases stayed unmatched. The CDR3 consists of 18 residues.

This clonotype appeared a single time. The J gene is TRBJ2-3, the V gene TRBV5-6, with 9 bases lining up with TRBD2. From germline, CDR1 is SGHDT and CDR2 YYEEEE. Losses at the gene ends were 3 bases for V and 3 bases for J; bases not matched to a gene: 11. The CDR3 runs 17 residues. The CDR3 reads CASSSRGGGALTDTQYF. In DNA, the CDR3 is TGTGCCAGCAGCTCCAGGGGCGGGGGGGCCTTAACAGATACGCAGTATTTT.